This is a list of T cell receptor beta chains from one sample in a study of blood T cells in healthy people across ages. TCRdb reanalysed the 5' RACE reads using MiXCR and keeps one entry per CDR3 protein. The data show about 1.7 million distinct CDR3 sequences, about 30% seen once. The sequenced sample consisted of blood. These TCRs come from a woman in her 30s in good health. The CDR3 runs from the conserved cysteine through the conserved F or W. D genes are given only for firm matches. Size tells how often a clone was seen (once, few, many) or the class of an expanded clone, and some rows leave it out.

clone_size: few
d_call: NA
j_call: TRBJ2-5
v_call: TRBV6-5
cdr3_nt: TGTGCCAGCAGTTACGAAGGAACGGAGACCCAGTACTTC
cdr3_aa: CASSYEGTETQYF

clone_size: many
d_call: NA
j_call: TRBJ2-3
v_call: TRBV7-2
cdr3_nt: TGTGCCAGCAGCTTAGACCAGCGTCCAGATACGCAGTATTTT
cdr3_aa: CASSLDQRPDTQYF

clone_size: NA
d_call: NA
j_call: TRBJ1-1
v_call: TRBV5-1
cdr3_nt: TGCGCCAGCAGGCCCGAGGGGGTGAACACTGAAGCTTTCTTT
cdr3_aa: CASRPEGVNTEAFF

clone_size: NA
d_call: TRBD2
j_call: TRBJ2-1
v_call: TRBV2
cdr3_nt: TGTGCCGGCAGTGGGGGTAGCGGGGGGGCTAATGAGCAGTTCTTC
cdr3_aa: CAGSGGSGGANEQFF

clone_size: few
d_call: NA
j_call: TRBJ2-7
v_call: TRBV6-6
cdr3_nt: TGTGCCAGCATGGCCCCCAAAGACGGATCCTACGAGCAGTACTTC
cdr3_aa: CASMAPKDGSYEQYF

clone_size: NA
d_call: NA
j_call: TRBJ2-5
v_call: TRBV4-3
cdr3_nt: TGCGCCAGCAGCCAGGCACCCGATGGGCGAGAGACCCAGTACTTC
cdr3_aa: CASSQAPDGRETQYF

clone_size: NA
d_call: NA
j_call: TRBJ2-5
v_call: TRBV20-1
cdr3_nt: TGCAGTGCTAGACCACGGAGAACCTACAATGAGCAGTACTTC
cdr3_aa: CSARPRRTYNEQYF

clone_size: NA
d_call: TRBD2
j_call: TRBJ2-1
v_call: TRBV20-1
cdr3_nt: TGCAGTGCTAGAGATGGGACTAGCGGGAGAAAGTACAATGAGCAGTTCTTC
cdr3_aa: CSARDGTSGRKYNEQFF

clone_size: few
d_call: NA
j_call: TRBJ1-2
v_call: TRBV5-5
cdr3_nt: TGTGCCAGCAGCACCCAAACTCAGGTGGGTGGCTACACCTTC
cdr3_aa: CASSTQTQVGGYTF

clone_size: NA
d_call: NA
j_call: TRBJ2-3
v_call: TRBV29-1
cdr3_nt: TGCAGCGTTGAGATGCAACTAGGCACAGATACGCAGTATTTT
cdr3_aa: CSVEMQLGTDTQYF

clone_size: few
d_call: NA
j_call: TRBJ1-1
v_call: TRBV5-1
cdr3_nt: TGCGCCAGCAGCTTGGCCCCCAGGTCGAACACTGAAGCTTTCTTT
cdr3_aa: CASSLAPRSNTEAFF

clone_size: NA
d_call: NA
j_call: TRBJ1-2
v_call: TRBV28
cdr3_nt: TGTGCCAGCAGTTCAGGGGTTCCCATCAGGAGGACCTTC
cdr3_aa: CASSSGVPIRRTF

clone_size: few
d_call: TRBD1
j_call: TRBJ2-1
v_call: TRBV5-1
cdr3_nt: TGCGCCAGCAGCTCAGGAGACAGGGGAACCTACAATGAGCAGTTCTTC
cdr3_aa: CASSSGDRGTYNEQFF

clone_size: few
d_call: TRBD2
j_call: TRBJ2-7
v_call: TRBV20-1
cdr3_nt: TGCAGTGCGACTTCCGGGACTAGCGACTACGAGCAGTACTTC
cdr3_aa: CSATSGTSDYEQYF

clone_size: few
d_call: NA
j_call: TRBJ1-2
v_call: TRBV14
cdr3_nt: TGTGCCAGCAGCCAAGATCCCGGGGTTGGCTACACCTTC
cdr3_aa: CASSQDPGVGYTF

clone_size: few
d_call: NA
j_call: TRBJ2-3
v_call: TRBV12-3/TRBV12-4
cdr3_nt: TGTGCCAGCAGTTTAAGCGGCTACCACACAGATACGCAGTATTTT
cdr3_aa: CASSLSGYHTDTQYF